The entry that follows covers one T cell receptor (beta chain) sequence. Its antigen remains unidentified. Base qualities are missing; no much larger clone stands one base away. The germline V gene sets CDR1 to SGDLS and CDR2 to YYNGEE. From the cysteine up to the phenylalanine, the CDR3 has a length of 15 residues. This entry keeps only the CDR3 DNA: 45 bases, framed from base 1. Clipping removes 0 bases from V and 4 bases from J, with 3 as the unmatched junction base count. The immunoSEQ Assay, a bias-controlled multiplex PCR, was used to amplify TCRbeta CDR3 regions from genomic DNA. For the original study's pipeline: The number of nucleated cells in each sample was estimated from the amplification of reference gene primers within the assay. To quantify the absolute abundance of each unique TCRbeta CDR3 rearrangement, sequence reads were collapsed and filtered. For each sample, productive Simpson clonality was calculated as the square root of Simpson's diversity index across productive rearrangements. The immuneACCESS repertoire file appears here via TCRdb, limited to in-frame rearrangements. These files lack a portion of the clones; in checked studies, under half of the deficit traces to unresolved V genes, and the cause of the others is not known. The DNA gave D and trimming, while V, J and clone size come from that table. The sample table shows 90,000 to 150,000 clones, and 79% are seen once. The ten largest clonotypes hold approximately 3.9% of the sample.

Collaborating institutions collected whole blood in K2EDTA tubes following their own protocols. Collaborator samples were shipped for TCRbeta analysis as frozen whole blood, isolated PBMCs, or DNA extracted from either sample type. The data originate from a study of blood T cell repertoires in COVID-19 (dated by TCRdb to about 2020). Background on the whole study: Collaborator samples came from the United States, Italy and Spain and covered acute and convalescent phases of COVID-19. Samples came from the ongoing ImmuneRACE study (first 160 participants) plus 1,254 subjects from 6 global collaborators. Deeply sampled blood TCRbeta repertoires from subjects exposed to, actively infected with, or recovered from COVID-19 were included in the dataset. Where available, HLA class I and class II types were taken from metadata supplied by the sample provider and were not determined by assay-based typing. The prospective study material was composed of cDNA or gDNA derived from T cells, B-cell-depleted T cells, or PBMCs. A freely available public database, intended as a resource for researchers studying the immune response to SARS-CoV-2, is where the repertoires were released. Nearly every sample came with metadata listing a de-identified subject ID, COVID-19 status, age in years and sex. Study-wide findings and limitations: Clinical and demographic metadata were provided uncurated, with the amount varying by source and participant.

The sequence is built from TRBV9 and TRBJ2-3; 9 central nucleotides agree with TRBD1. Sequences were obtained from peripheral blood. The receptor was derived from a woman at least 80 years old with acute or convalescent COVID-19. The DNA reads TGTGCCAGCAGCGTAGCGGGACAGGGCCCAGATACGCAGTATTTT. It translates as CASSVAGQGPDTQYF.